The TCR beta chain described here comes from a study of blood T cell repertoires in COVID-19. Germline V gene data show CDR1 as MNHEY and CDR2 as SVGAGI. J gave up 3 bases and V 7 bases, and 8 bases lay outside the gene matches. The CDR3 runs 14 residues. Using immunoSEQ multiplex PCR, the repertoire was profiled, and TCRdb retains in-frame clones only, with some absent. The sample lists 250,000 to 300,000 clones, 80% to 90% occurring once. The chain is built from TRBV6-5 and TRBJ2-7; 8 nucleotides line up with TRBD2. Sequenced: PBMCs or T cells enriched from blood (not recorded which). This clonotype originated in a man in his late teens or twenties who had recovered from COVID-19. The CDR3 DNA sequence: TGTGCCAGCACCCCACGGGGGGGAGGCTACGAGCAGTACTTC. Encoded protein: CASTPRGGGYEQYF.